The T cell receptor (beta chain) described here comes from a study of blood T cell repertoires in COVID-19. This clone was detected ten times or more. The CDR3 sequence is 14 residues long. Per the germline V gene, CDR1 is LNHDA and CDR2 is SQIVND (reference sequence). V lost 7 bases and J lost 2, with 12 bases in between. Sequenced by immunoSEQ multiplex PCR; TCRdb stores in-frame clones only, minus some. There are a few hundred thousand clones in the sample; approximately 89% occur only once, and roughly 0.86% lies in the top ten. This receptor was obtained from a woman aged 40-49 years who had been exposed to COVID-19. Material for sequencing was PBMCs or T cells enriched from blood (not recorded which). The chain carries TRBV19 and TRBJ1-3; perhaps TRBD1 as D (6 bases). DNA of the CDR3: TGTGCCAGTACTTCAGGGGTGGCTGGAAACACCATATATTTT. Protein product: CASTSGVAGNTIYF.